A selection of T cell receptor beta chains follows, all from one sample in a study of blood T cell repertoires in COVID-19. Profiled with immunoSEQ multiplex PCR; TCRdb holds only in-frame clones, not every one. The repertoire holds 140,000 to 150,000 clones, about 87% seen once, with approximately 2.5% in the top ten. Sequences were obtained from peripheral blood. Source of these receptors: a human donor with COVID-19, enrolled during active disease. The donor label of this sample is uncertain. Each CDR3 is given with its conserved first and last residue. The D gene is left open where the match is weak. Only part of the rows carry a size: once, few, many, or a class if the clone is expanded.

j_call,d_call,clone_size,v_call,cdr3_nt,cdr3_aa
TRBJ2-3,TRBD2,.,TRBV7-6,TGTGCCAGCAGCTTAGCCCCAGCGGGGGGCCCGGGAGATACGCAGTATTTT,CASSLAPAGGPGDTQYF
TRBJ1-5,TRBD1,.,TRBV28,TGTGCCAGCAGTACCCCCGGGACAGGGAAACAGCCCCAGCATTTT,CASSTPGTGKQPQHF
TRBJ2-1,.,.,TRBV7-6,TGTGCCAGCAGCCGAGAGCGGGTCGATGAGCAGTTCTTC,CASSRERVDEQFF
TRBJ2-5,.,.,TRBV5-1,TGCGCCAGCAGCTTGGTGTCGTCGGCGGGGGCCGCGGGCGGCCAGTACTTC,CASSLVSSAGAAGGQYF
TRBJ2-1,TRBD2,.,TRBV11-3,TGTGCCAGCAGCTCCGGGACTAGCGCTTACAATGAGCAGTTCTTC,CASSSGTSAYNEQFF
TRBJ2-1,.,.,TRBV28,TGTGCCAGCAGTCCCCCGGGGAGCTCCTACAATGAGCAGTTCTTC,CASSPPGSSYNEQFF
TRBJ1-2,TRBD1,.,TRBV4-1,TGCGCCAGCAGCCAAGAAGGGGGCAGGGACCATGGCTACACCTTC,CASSQEGGRDHGYTF
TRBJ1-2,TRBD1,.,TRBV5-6,TGTGCCAGCAGCTTTGGGGACAGGGGGGACTATGGCTACACCTTC,CASSFGDRGDYGYTF
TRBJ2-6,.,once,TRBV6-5,TGTGCCAGCAGTTACGAGAGGGCTGGGGCCAACGTCCTGACTTTC,CASSYERAGANVLTF
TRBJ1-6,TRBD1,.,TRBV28,TGTGCCAGCAGCCCTCCCCAGGACAGGGGGCTACCCCTCCACTTT,CASSPPQDRGLPLHF
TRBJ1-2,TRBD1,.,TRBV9,TGTGCCAGCAGCGTTCGGACAGGGGGCAACTATGGCTACACCTTC,CASSVRTGGNYGYTF
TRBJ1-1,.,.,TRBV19,TGTGCCAGTAGTATCCAGGGAGGGGGCACTGAAGCTTTCTTT,CASSIQGGGTEAFF
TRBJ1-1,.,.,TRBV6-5,TGTGCCAGCAGTTCCCGGTCGCGGTTGAACACTGAAGCTTTCTTT,CASSSRSRLNTEAFF
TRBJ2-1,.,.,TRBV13,TGTGCCAGCGTAGAGGAGAGCTCCTACAATGAGCAGTTCTTC,CASVEESSYNEQFF
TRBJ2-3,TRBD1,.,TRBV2,TGTGCCAGCACAGGGGGCGCAGATACGCAGTATTTT,CASTGGADTQYF
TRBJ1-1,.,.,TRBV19,TGTGCCAGTAGTATGAACAGGGCGGTCACTGAAGCTTTCTTT,CASSMNRAVTEAFF
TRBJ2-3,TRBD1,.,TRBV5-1,TGCGCCAGCATCTCTGGGACAGCCACAGATACGCAGTATTTT,CASISGTATDTQYF
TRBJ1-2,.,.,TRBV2,TGTGCCAGCAACCCCGCGGGGGTCTATGGCTACACCTTC,CASNPAGVYGYTF
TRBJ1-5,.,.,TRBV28,TGTGCCAGCAGTATGGGAGTCTTGAGCAATCAGCCCCAGCATTTT,CASSMGVLSNQPQHF
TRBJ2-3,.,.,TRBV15,TGTGCCACCAGCCCGCTAGGAGATACGCAGTATTTT,CATSPLGDTQYF
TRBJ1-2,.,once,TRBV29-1,TGCAGCGGGGGGGACTCTGGCTACACCTTC,CSGGDSGYTF
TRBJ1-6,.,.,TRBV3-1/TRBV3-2,TGTGCCAGCAGCCAAGGGCCACAGGGTGGTTCACCCCTCCACTTT,CASSQGPQGGSPLHF
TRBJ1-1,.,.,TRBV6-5,TGTGCCAGCAGGCCGGGGGGGGCGTCGGGTACTGAAGCTTTCTTT,CASRPGGASGTEAFF
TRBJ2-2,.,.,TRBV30,TGTGCCTGGAGTGTGGGAGGGGGAACCGGGGAGCTGTTTTTT,CAWSVGGGTGELFF
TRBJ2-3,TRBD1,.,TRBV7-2,TGTGCCAGCAGCAAGCTTACGACAGGGGCTGCGCAGTATTTT,CASSKLTTGAAQYF
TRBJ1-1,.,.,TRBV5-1,TGCGCCAGCATGGAGCAGAACACTGAAGCTTTCTTT,CASMEQNTEAFF
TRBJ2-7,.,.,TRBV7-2,TGTGCCAGCAGCTTATTTATTGGGGCCGAGCAGTACTTC,CASSLFIGAEQYF
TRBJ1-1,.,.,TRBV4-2,TGTGCCAGCAGCCAAGTCGGAGGGCCCCTGAACACTGAAGCTTTCTTT,CASSQVGGPLNTEAFF
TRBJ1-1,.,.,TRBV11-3,TGTGCCAGCAGCTCCGAGACAGGAGAGAACACTGAAGCTTTCTTT,CASSSETGENTEAFF
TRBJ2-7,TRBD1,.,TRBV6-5,TGTGCCAGCAGTCGTACAGGGGGGTCTTACGAGCAGTACTTC,CASSRTGGSYEQYF
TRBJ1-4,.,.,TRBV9,TGTGCCAGCAGCGTAGCTGTAGGGGATTCCCCTCGTGAAAAACTGTTTTTT,CASSVAVGDSPREKLFF
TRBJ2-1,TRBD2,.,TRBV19,TGTGCCAGTAATACGGGACTAGCGACCGCCTCCTACAATGAGCAGTTCTTC,CASNTGLATASYNEQFF
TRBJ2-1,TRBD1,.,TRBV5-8,TGTGCCAGCAGCGAATTCACAGGGGCCGGCTCCTACAATGAGCAGTTCTTC,CASSEFTGAGSYNEQFF
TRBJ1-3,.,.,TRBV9,TGTGCCAGCAGCAAGGGGGGGGACTCTGGAAACACCATATATTTT,CASSKGGDSGNTIYF
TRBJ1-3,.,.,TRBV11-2,TGTGCCAGCAGCTTAGTGGGGGGATCTGGAAACACCATATATTTT,CASSLVGGSGNTIYF
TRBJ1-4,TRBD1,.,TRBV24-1,TGTGCCACCAGTGATTACCGGGACAGGGGCTTCGGTAATGAAAAACTGTTTTTT,CATSDYRDRGFGNEKLFF
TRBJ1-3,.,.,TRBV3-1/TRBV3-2,TGTGCCAGCAGCCAACGGGGAGGTGGAAACACCATATATTTT,CASSQRGGGNTIYF
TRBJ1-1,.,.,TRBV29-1,TGCAGCGTTGAACCCCATGGTCCGAGAGATACTGAAGCTTTCTTT,CSVEPHGPRDTEAFF
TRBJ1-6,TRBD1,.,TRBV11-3,TGTGCCAGCAGCCGAACAGGGGGAAATTCACCCCTCCACTTT,CASSRTGGNSPLHF
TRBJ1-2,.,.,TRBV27,TGTGCCAGCAGCCCGGGCAGGGATTATGGCTACACCTTC,CASSPGRDYGYTF
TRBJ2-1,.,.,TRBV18,TGTGCCAGCTCACCTCAGGGTCGTAGCAATGAGCAGTTCTTC,CASSPQGRSNEQFF
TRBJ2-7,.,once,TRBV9,TGTGCCAGCAGCGTAGGTGGGACTGCGACCTACGAGCAGTACTTC,CASSVGGTATYEQYF
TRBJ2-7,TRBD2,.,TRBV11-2,TGTGCCAGCAGCTTACAGAGCGGGAGGGCCGGCGAGCAGTACTTC,CASSLQSGRAGEQYF
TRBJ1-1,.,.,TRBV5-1,TGCGCCAGCAGAGAACAGGGTGTGAACACTGAAGCTTTCTTT,CASREQGVNTEAFF